This TCR beta chain was obtained from a study of cytomegalovirus exposure and HLA in healthy donors. V was trimmed by 2 bases and J by 0 bases, leaving 13 bases between them. The length of the CDR3 is 16 residues. Germline CDR1 is SGHRS and CDR2 is YFSETQ. PCR involved 60 Vbeta and 13 Jbeta primers. Produced via immunoSEQ multiplex PCR; TCRdb's table is partial and in-frame only. The table lists about 190,000 clones, about four fifths of them singletons. Comments on this clone: Its antigen is unknown.

Study-level points and caveats: Other equally common chains were less clonally expanded than HLA-associated TCR beta chains, a later analysis showed.

This TCR came from a man in his thirties or forties in good health and CMV-seropositive. Sequencing was done on a sample of PBMCs. The rearrangement joins TRBV5-1 to TRBJ2-3; D may be TRBD2 (5 bases). CDR3: CASSFGPGVSTDTQYF. CDR3 coding DNA: TGCGCCAGCAGCTTTGGACCCGGGGTGAGCACAGATACGCAGTATTTT.